This TCR beta chain was captured in a study of identical twins' blood T cells. General study results and limits: Twins shared more top CDR3 clonotypes than unrelated donors did.

This clonotype has ten or more counts. Its specificity is unknown. In germline, CDR1 is ENHRY, CDR2 SYGVKD. The V end lost 0 bases, the J end lost 0 bases, and 8 bases lay between the germline ends. The CDR3 covers 16 residues. Authors' methods: Each library had roughly 2.2 to 4 million CDR3 reads and about 90,000 to nearly 500,000 clonotypes. TCRdb independently ran MiXCR on the 5' RACE reads; one entry per CDR3 protein. For this entry, the V and J calls and clone size follow TCRdb and not the study's own pipeline. The sample yields a few hundred thousand distinct CDR3 sequences, roughly 27% seen once.

The TCR originated in a woman between 18 and 50 years old in good health. This chain joins TRBV10-3 and TRBJ2-2, with no clear D. The sequenced material came from PBMCs. CDR3 loop: CAISESTGSNTGELFF. The CDR3 bases are TGTGCCATCAGTGAGTCGACCGGCTCGAACACCGGGGAGCTGTTTTTT.